The clone carrying this TCR beta chain was counted many times. The antigen is unknown. This specimen belongs to a study of T cells in Graves' hyperthyroidism and ophthalmopathy. V lost 3 bases, J lost 5 bases, and 10 bases lay in between. The CDR3 is made up of 13 amino acids. RNA transcripts yielded amplified TCR beta CDR3 regions. The HTBI primer set was used in a first-round RT-PCR of the TCR CDR3. Each CDR3 protein gets one entry after TCRdb re-called the multiplex PCR reads with MiXCR. Here the sample spans roughly 200,000 distinct CDR3 sequences, around 18% being singletons. The authors took PBMCs from roughly 9.5 ml fresh peripheral blood. Study results and caveats: Most thyroid-expanded clonotypes above 0.001 were also found in blood.

The sequence came from a man aged 35 to 55 with Graves' hyperthyroidism. The chain couples TRBV12-3 or TRBV12-4 to TRBJ1-1; D is unclear. The sample was blood. DNA for the CDR3: TGTGCCAGCAGTTTTCAGGTTGGGACTGAAGCTTTCTTT. Residues: CASSFQVGTEAFF.